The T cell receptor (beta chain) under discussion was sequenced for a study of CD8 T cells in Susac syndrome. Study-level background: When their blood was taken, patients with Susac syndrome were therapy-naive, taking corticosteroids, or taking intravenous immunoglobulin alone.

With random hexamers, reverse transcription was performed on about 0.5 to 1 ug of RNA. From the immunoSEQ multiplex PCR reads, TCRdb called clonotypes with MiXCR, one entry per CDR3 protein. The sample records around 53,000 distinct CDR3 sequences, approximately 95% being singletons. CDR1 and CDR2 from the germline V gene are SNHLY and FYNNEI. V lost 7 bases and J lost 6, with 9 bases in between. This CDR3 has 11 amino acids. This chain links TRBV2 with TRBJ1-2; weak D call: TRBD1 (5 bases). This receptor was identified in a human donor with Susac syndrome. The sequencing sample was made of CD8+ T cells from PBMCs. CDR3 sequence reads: CASTGIDGYTF. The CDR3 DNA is TGTGCCAGCACAGGGATTGATGGCTACACCTTC.